A selection of T cell receptor beta chains follows, all from one sample in a study of shared clonotypes between healthy human individuals. Profiled with immunoSEQ multiplex PCR; TCRdb holds only in-frame clones, not every one. Counted here are 450,000 or so clones, roughly three quarters occurring once; the ten biggest clones make up approximately 12%. The sample consisted of PBMCs. The receptor source for this set is a woman in her 40s in good health. Some clones in this sample may be carry-over from other donors' samples. Both conserved end residues are part of each CDR3. D genes are given only for firm matches. A clone size is listed for some rows: how often the clone was seen (once, few, many), or a class if it is expanded.

J gene: TRBJ2-7
V gene: TRBV14
D gene: .
clone size: .
CDR3 protein: CASSQDLGYEQYF
CDR3 DNA: TGTGCCAGCAGCCAAGATTTGGGTTACGAGCAGTACTTC

J gene: TRBJ2-7
V gene: TRBV7-2
D gene: .
clone size: .
CDR3 protein: CASSLAGVGRAPSSSYEQYF
CDR3 DNA: TGTGCCAGCAGCTTAGCGGGGGTTGGGCGGGCCCCCTCGAGCTCCTACGAGCAGTACTTC

J gene: TRBJ2-7
V gene: TRBV5-1
D gene: .
clone size: many
CDR3 protein: CASSFQLSYEQYF
CDR3 DNA: TGCGCCAGCAGCTTCCAGCTCTCCTACGAGCAGTACTTC

J gene: TRBJ1-5
V gene: TRBV5-4
D gene: .
clone size: .
CDR3 protein: CASSFGGVGSNQPQHF
CDR3 DNA: TGTGCCAGCAGCTTTGGAGGGGTCGGAAGCAATCAGCCCCAGCATTTT

J gene: TRBJ2-2
V gene: TRBV7-2
D gene: .
clone size: .
CDR3 protein: CASSGTSSGELFF
CDR3 DNA: TGTGCCAGCAGCGGAACTAGCTCCGGGGAGCTGTTTTTT

J gene: TRBJ2-5
V gene: TRBV7-2
D gene: TRBD1
clone size: .
CDR3 protein: CASSTQTGSETQYF
CDR3 DNA: TGTGCCAGCAGCACCCAGACAGGGAGTGAGACCCAGTACTTC

J gene: TRBJ2-3
V gene: TRBV29-1
D gene: TRBD1
clone size: .
CDR3 protein: CSVGTGADTQYF
CDR3 DNA: TGCAGCGTTGGGACAGGGGCAGATACGCAGTATTTT

J gene: TRBJ2-3
V gene: TRBV29-1
D gene: .
clone size: .
CDR3 protein: CSVQFIVPGASTDTQYF
CDR3 DNA: TGCAGCGTACAGTTCATAGTCCCGGGGGCAAGCACAGATACGCAGTATTTT

J gene: TRBJ2-7
V gene: TRBV19
D gene: .
clone size: .
CDR3 protein: CASSQPLESYEQYF
CDR3 DNA: TGTGCCAGTAGTCAACCACTAGAGTCCTACGAGCAGTACTTC

J gene: TRBJ2-1
V gene: TRBV5-4
D gene: TRBD1
clone size: .
CDR3 protein: CASRPDRALEQFF
CDR3 DNA: TGTGCCAGCAGACCCGACAGGGCCCTTGAGCAGTTCTTC

J gene: TRBJ2-7
V gene: TRBV5-8
D gene: TRBD1
clone size: .
CDR3 protein: CASGPGQGFHEQYF
CDR3 DNA: TGTGCCAGCGGACCCGGACAGGGCTTCCACGAGCAGTACTTC

J gene: TRBJ1-2
V gene: TRBV11-2
D gene: TRBD1
clone size: once
CDR3 protein: CASSGTGYGYTF
CDR3 DNA: TGTGCCAGCAGCGGGACAGGCTATGGCTACACCTTC

J gene: TRBJ1-1
V gene: TRBV28
D gene: .
clone size: few
CDR3 protein: CASSLTVSHEAFF
CDR3 DNA: TGTGCCAGCAGTTTAACCGTCAGCCATGAAGCTTTCTTT

J gene: TRBJ2-5
V gene: TRBV7-7
D gene: TRBD1
clone size: .
CDR3 protein: CASSEGQGNQETQYF
CDR3 DNA: TGTGCTAGCAGCGAAGGACAGGGCAATCAAGAGACCCAGTACTTC

J gene: TRBJ2-7
V gene: TRBV10-3
D gene: TRBD2
clone size: .
CDR3 protein: CAIRTSSGSYYEQYF
CDR3 DNA: TGTGCCATCAGGACTTCTAGCGGGAGTTACTACGAGCAGTACTTC

J gene: TRBJ1-5
V gene: TRBV4-3
D gene: TRBD1
clone size: .
CDR3 protein: CASSPDRGRPQHF
CDR3 DNA: TGCGCCAGCAGCCCGGACAGGGGGCGGCCCCAGCATTTT

J gene: TRBJ1-2
V gene: TRBV18
D gene: .
clone size: many
CDR3 protein: CASSPDLTGKYYGYTF
CDR3 DNA: TGTGCCAGCTCACCTGACCTAACAGGGAAGTACTATGGCTACACCTTC

J gene: TRBJ2-1
V gene: TRBV7-9
D gene: .
clone size: few
CDR3 protein: CASRTSRNVIFNEQFF
CDR3 DNA: TGTGCCAGCAGGACCTCTAGAAATGTCATCTTCAATGAGCAGTTCTTC

J gene: TRBJ2-1
V gene: TRBV15
D gene: TRBD1
clone size: .
CDR3 protein: CATSGGQATSEQFF
CDR3 DNA: TGTGCCACCAGCGGGGGACAGGCAACTAGTGAGCAGTTCTTC

J gene: TRBJ2-7
V gene: TRBV19
D gene: TRBD2
clone size: few
CDR3 protein: CASSTTTSGRYEQYF
CDR3 DNA: TGTGCCAGTAGTACTACGACTAGCGGGAGGTACGAGCAGTACTTC

J gene: TRBJ1-1
V gene: TRBV7-3
D gene: .
clone size: few
CDR3 protein: CASSSLMNTEAFF
CDR3 DNA: TGTGCCAGCAGCTCACTAATGAACACTGAAGCTTTCTTT

J gene: TRBJ2-1
V gene: TRBV6-1
D gene: .
clone size: .
CDR3 protein: CASSADRPSYNEQFF
CDR3 DNA: TGTGCCAGCAGCGCCGACAGGCCGTCCTACAATGAGCAGTTCTTC

J gene: TRBJ2-1
V gene: TRBV18
D gene: TRBD2
clone size: .
CDR3 protein: CASSPLGGSGSSYNGQFF
CDR3 DNA: TGTGCCAGCTCACCCCTGGGAGGTAGCGGGAGCTCCTACAATGGGCAGTTCTTC